Listed below are T cell receptor beta chains from one sample, sequenced in a study of Ad26.COV2.S vaccination and SARS-CoV-2 variants. TCRdb's copy holds only in-frame clones and misses some; the assay was immunoSEQ multiplex PCR. The sample consists of around 250,000 clones, roughly 89% of them appearing once. Sequencing used peripheral blood, obtained in a trial of Ad26.COV2.S vaccine versus placebo. These receptors all stem from a person aged 18-65 years who received the Ad26.COV2.S COVID-19 vaccine or a placebo. Each CDR3 is given with its conserved first and last residue. A D gene is named only where the DNA matches it firmly. Size is stated for part of the rows, as once, few or many counts, or as a class when the clone is expanded.

d_call | clone_size | cdr3_length | j_call | v_call | cdr3_nt | cdr3_aa
TRBD2 | - | 18 | TRBJ2-3 | TRBV4-2 | TGTGCCAGCAGCCCAGGGACTAGCGGGAGGGCCCTCGGAGATACGCAGTATTTT | CASSPGTSGRALGDTQYF
TRBD2 | - | 16 | TRBJ2-1 | TRBV18 | TGTGCCAGCTCACCCGTTGGTAGCGGGAGTGTCGATGAGCAGTTCTTC | CASSPVGSGSVDEQFF
TRBD1 | - | 16 | TRBJ1-2 | TRBV7-9 | TGTGCCAGCAGCTTAGCTTACAGGGGTCGAGGCTATGGCTACACCTTC | CASSLAYRGRGYGYTF
- | - | 15 | TRBJ2-2 | TRBV7-9 | TGTGCCAGCAGCCGTCTTCGGGTTGTTACCGGGGAGCTGTTTTTT | CASSRLRVVTGELFF
TRBD1 | - | 17 | TRBJ1-3 | TRBV4-2 | TGTGCCAGCAGCCCCATCAAGACAGGGGGCCCTGGAAACACCATATATTTT | CASSPIKTGGPGNTIYF
- | - | 14 | TRBJ2-2 | TRBV4-1 | TGCGCCAGCAGCCAAGAGGGGGCCACCGGGGAGCTGTTTTTT | CASSQEGATGELFF
- | once | 13 | TRBJ2-5 | TRBV25-1 | TGTGCCAGCAGTGTTGCGGGTCAAGAGACCCAGTACTTC | CASSVAGQETQYF
TRBD2 | - | 17 | TRBJ2-5 | TRBV3-1/TRBV3-2 | TGTGCCAGCAGCCAAGGATTTAGCGGGGGGGCCCGGGAGACCCAGTACTTC | CASSQGFSGGARETQYF
TRBD2 | - | 13 | TRBJ2-1 | TRBV12-3/TRBV12-4 | TGTGCCAGCAGTTTGCCAGCGGGAGGTGAGCAGTTCTTC | CASSLPAGGEQFF
TRBD2 | - | 15 | TRBJ2-1 | TRBV30 | TGTGCCTGGAGTGCGCGGGGAGCGGGGGGCCGTGAGCAGTTCTTC | CAWSARGAGGREQFF
- | - | 15 | TRBJ2-1 | TRBV2 | TGTGCCAGCACCCATAAGGCAGGGGAGGACAATGAGCAGTTCTTC | CASTHKAGEDNEQFF
- | - | 18 | TRBJ2-1 | TRBV7-9 | TGTGCCAGCAGCTTAGGTTTGTATTCGTGGAAAGGGGAAAATCCGCAGTTCTTC | CASSLGLYSWKGENPQFF
TRBD1 | - | 14 | TRBJ1-2 | TRBV7-8 | TGTGCCAGCAGCTCAAAACAGGGGGCAGGGGGCTACACCTTC | CASSSKQGAGGYTF
- | - | 16 | TRBJ1-2 | TRBV6-1 | TGTGCCAGCAGTGAATCGGGACATAAAGACTGGGGCGGCTACACCTTC | CASSESGHKDWGGYTF
- | once | 16 | TRBJ2-3 | TRBV20-1 | TGCAGTGCTAGTAGTCTCCACACAGAGAGCACAGATACGCAGTATTTT | CSASSLHTESTDTQYF
TRBD1 | once | 16 | TRBJ1-3 | TRBV7-9 | TGTGCCAGCCTGAGAGAGGCCAGGGGGCCTGGAAACACCATATATTTT | CASLREARGPGNTIYF
- | - | 15 | TRBJ1-1 | TRBV7-2 | TGTGCCAGCAGCTTAGCGTCAGGGACCAACACTGAAGCTTTCTTT | CASSLASGTNTEAFF
TRBD1 | - | 15 | TRBJ2-2 | TRBV19 | TGTGCCAGTAGCTTGAAACAGGGGGGCACCGGGGAGCTGTTTTTT | CASSLKQGGTGELFF
- | - | 18 | TRBJ1-6 | TRBV27 | TGTGCCAGCAGTTTAGGTTACGTCTCACGCTCCTATAATTCACCCCTCCACTTT | CASSLGYVSRSYNSPLHF
- | - | 14 | TRBJ2-3 | TRBV10-3 | TGTGCCATCAGTAGTTCTAGCGTGACAGATACGCAGTATTTT | CAISSSSVTDTQYF
- | - | 18 | TRBJ2-5 | TRBV10-1 | TGCGCCAGCAGTGGGGGACCCGGCGCCAGGGGCCATGGAGAGACCCAGTACTTC | CASSGGPGARGHGETQYF
TRBD1 | - | 15 | TRBJ1-4 | TRBV2 | TGTGCCAGCAGTGAACGGGACAGGGTGATTGAAAAACTGTTTTTT | CASSERDRVIEKLFF
- | once | 13 | TRBJ1-1 | TRBV2 | TGTGCCAGCAGTCCGGGACAGAACACTGAAGCTTTCTTT | CASSPGQNTEAFF
TRBD1 | - | 14 | TRBJ1-4 | TRBV4-1 | TGCGCCAGCAGCCTGACAGGGCGGGGTGAAAAACTGTTTTTT | CASSLTGRGEKLFF
- | few | 16 | TRBJ1-6 | TRBV7-2 | TGTGCCAGCAGCTTAGAGGGTTGGGGAAACAATTCACCCCTCCACTTT | CASSLEGWGNNSPLHF
TRBD2 | - | 17 | TRBJ2-1 | TRBV19 | TGTGCCAGTAGTACACTATCCGGGACTAGCAGAAGGAATGAGCAGTTCTTC | CASSTLSGTSRRNEQFF
TRBD1 | - | 15 | TRBJ1-4 | TRBV5-4 | TGTGCCAGCAGCTGGGGACAGACGGCGAATGAAAAACTGTTTTTT | CASSWGQTANEKLFF
- | - | 16 | TRBJ1-2 | TRBV5-1 | TGCGCCAGCAGCTTGGCGCGCGGGGCGAAAAACTATGGCTACACCTTC | CASSLARGAKNYGYTF
TRBD1 | few | 14 | TRBJ1-2 | TRBV5-5 | TGTGCCAGCAGGGGACAGGGTTTCAACTATGGCTACACCTTC | CASRGQGFNYGYTF